Below, 10 T cell receptor beta chains from the same sample are listed, as sequenced in a study of blood T cell repertoires in COVID-19. Generated by immunoSEQ multiplex PCR, the TCRdb table keeps only in-frame clones and is missing some. The table has more than 120,000 clones, approximately 89% seen once. Sequencing input: peripheral blood. The receptors come from a human donor in a cohort sampled during active COVID-19.

The V call is TRBV5-4, the J call TRBJ1-1; D is unclear. The CDR3 is 14 residues long. CDR1 SGHNT and CDR2 YYREEE come from the germline V gene (reference sequence). With 0 bases removed from V and 4 bases from J, the gap between germline ends came to 10 bases. The CDR3 sequence: CASSLAGDPTEAFF. As DNA, the CDR3 is TGTGCCAGCAGCTTGGCCGGGGATCCCACTGAAGCTTTCTTT.

The chain has TRBV30 and TRBJ2-7, with 8 bases lining up with TRBD2. The CDR3 runs 14 residues. Germline lookup yields CDR1 GTSNPN and CDR2 SVGIG (reference sequence). With V trimmed by 2 bases and J by 0 bases, 3 bases remained unmatched. The CDR3, as DNA: TGTGCCTGGAGTTCGGGAGGGAGCTCCTACGAGCAGTACTTC. Translated, it gives CAWSSGGSSYEQYF.

The chain recombines TRBV30 with TRBJ1-1; TRBD1 is a possible D gene (6 bases). The CDR3 runs 13 residues. The germline CDR1 and CDR2 sequences are GTSNPN and SVGIG (reference sequence). Trimming left V 3 bases short and J 3 bases short, with 11 bases between. This CDR3 is CAWSGRGHTEAFF. Written as DNA, the CDR3 is TGTGCCTGGAGCGGCAGGGGTCACACTGAAGCTTTCTTT. The variable domain in full, with the rest retrieved from reference TRBV30 and TRBJ1-1, is SQTIHQWPATLVQPVGSPLSLECTVEGTSNPNLYWYRQAAGRGLQLLFYSVGIGQISSEVPQNLSASRPQDRQFILSSKKLLLSDSGFYLCAWSGRGHTEAFFGQGTRLTVV.

The chain recombines TRBV15 with TRBJ1-5; D might be TRBD1 (5 bases). V was clipped by 6 bases and J by 2 bases, with 17 bases between them. Germline V CDR1 and CDR2: LNHNV, YYDKDF (reference sequence). This CDR3 is 16 amino acids long. CDR3 sequence reads: CATRLSGEGGNQPQHF. In DNA, the CDR3 is TGTGCCACCAGACTTTCGGGGGAAGGGGGCAATCAGCCCCAGCATTTT.

The table lists this clone with a few counts. This chain links TRBV5-5 with TRBJ1-3, with TRBD1 as a possible D gene (5 bases). The CDR3 contains 17 residues. The ends were cut back, 3 bases at V and 0 bases at J, with 16 bases in the middle. Germline-derived CDR1 and CDR2 are SGHKS and YYEKEE (reference sequence). The CDR3 coding sequence is TGTGCCAGCAGCTCTTATCCCAGGGATGTCTCTGGAAACACCATATATTTT. It translates to CASSSYPRDVSGNTIYF.

The rearrangement uses TRBV5-8 and TRBJ1-1; D unresolved. This CDR3 is 15 amino acids long. Trimming pared 1 base from V and 0 bases from J, leaving 10 bases between. Germline CDR1 reads SGHTS; CDR2 reads YDEGEE. In nucleotides, the CDR3 is TGTGCCAGCAGCTTGAGTATTGGCATGAACACTGAAGCTTTCTTT. Translating gives CASSLSIGMNTEAFF.

In the case of this clone: Other nucleotide sequences in the sample specify the same CDR3. The V and J genes are TRBV6-1 and TRBJ2-7; tentative D call: TRBD2 (6 bases). The germline V and J ends were trimmed by 0 bases and 2 bases, with 11 bases remaining between them. Germline V CDR1 and CDR2: MNHNS, SASEGT. This CDR3 has 15 residues. CDR3 sequence (DNA): TGTGCCAGCAGTGAAGCTGGGACGGGGGCCTACGAGCAGTACTTC. Its translation: CASSEAGTGAYEQYF.

The chain links TRBV7-9 to TRBJ2-5; D gene uncertain. V was cut by 5 bases and J by 4 bases, with 14 bases left in between. The length of the CDR3 is 14 residues. Germline CDR1 is SEHNR and CDR2 is FQNEAQ (reference sequence). The CDR3 loop reads CASSPLQSRETQYF. The CDR3 region has the DNA TGTGCCAGCAGCCCCTTACAGTCGCGAGAGACCCAGTACTTC.

The genes are TRBV9 and TRBJ2-5, with TRBD2 matching 14 bases. V lost 0 bases and J lost 2; bases outside the gene matches: 3. Germline CDR1 is SGDLS and CDR2 is YYNGEE. The CDR3 extends over 17 amino acids. This chain's CDR3 is CASSVGGLAGEQETQYF. DNA of the CDR3: TGTGCCAGCAGCGTAGGGGGACTAGCGGGGGAACAAGAGACCCAGTACTTC.

V usage is TRBV30 and J usage is TRBJ1-2; 7 positions agree with TRBD1. The V segment lost 4 bases and the J segment 1 base; nucleotides outside the gene matches: 15. Per germline, CDR1 GTSNPN and CDR2 SVGIG (reference sequence). The CDR3 consists of 17 residues. This chain's CDR3 is CAWIKPPGTVFNYGYTF. Written as DNA, the CDR3 is TGTGCCTGGATCAAACCCCCGGGGACAGTGTTTAACTATGGCTACACCTTC.